Listed here is a single TCR beta chain. Ophthalmopathy patients all had a Clinical Activity Score of at least 3, a NOSPECS grade of at least 4 and disease under 3 months old. Every diagnosis used clinical symptoms, serum thyroxine and TRAb, thyroid ultrasound and orbital computed tomography. The authors obtained PBMCs from roughly 9.7 ml of fresh peripheral blood. Amplified TCR beta CDR3 regions came from RNA transcripts. In the first-round RT-PCR of the TCR CDR3, the HTBI primer set was used. Via MiXCR, TCRdb re-called the multiplex PCR reads, giving one row per CDR3 protein. The profile shows about 600,000 distinct CDR3 sequences, more than 15% of them singletons. These data are taken from a study of T cells in Graves' hyperthyroidism and ophthalmopathy. Germline CDR1 is SGHAT and CDR2 is FQNNGV. The CDR3 runs to 15 residues. V lost 5 bases, J lost 4 bases, and 6 bases stayed unmatched.

The clonotype comes from a middle-aged woman with Graves' ophthalmopathy. Sequenced material: blood. This chain connects TRBV11-2 to TRBJ2-7; TRBD2 agrees at 12 bases. Here the CDR3 DNA reads TGTGCCAGCAGCCAAGAAGGACTAGCGGGGTACGAGCAGTACTTC. Translating it yields CASSQEGLAGYEQYF.